The rows below give T cell receptor beta chains drawn from one sample of a study of cytomegalovirus exposure and HLA in healthy donors. TCRdb keeps only in-frame clones here, not all; method: immunoSEQ multiplex PCR. This sample has around 74,000 clones, with 75% to 85% found just once. The sequenced material came from PBMCs. These receptors all stem from a man aged 35-49 years in good health and CMV-seronegative. Each CDR3 is given with its conserved first and last residue. Fields, in order: D gene, J gene, clone size, V gene, CDR3 protein, CDR3 DNA. A D gene is named only where the DNA matches it firmly. Clone size is stated in some rows and not others, as once, few, many or a class when expanded.

TRBD1 | TRBJ2-2 | - | TRBV7-9 | CASSYGRQGSTNTGELFF | TGTGCCAGCAGCTACGGCAGACAGGGTTCCACGAACACCGGGGAGCTGTTTTTT
- | TRBJ2-1 | - | TRBV7-2 | CASSLGAGTYNEQFF | TGTGCCAGCAGCTTAGGAGCGGGTACCTACAATGAGCAGTTCTTC
- | TRBJ1-3 | - | TRBV30 | CAGGLLSGNTIYF | TGTGCCGGGGGACTGCTCTCTGGAAACACCATATATTTT
- | TRBJ1-1 | - | TRBV6-5 | CASSPGDRWNTEAFF | TGTGCCAGCAGTCCAGGGGATAGGTGGAACACTGAAGCTTTCTTT
- | TRBJ1-5 | - | TRBV5-8 | CASRLGLSGGQPQHF | TGTGCCAGCAGGTTGGGACTCTCGGGAGGGCAGCCCCAGCATTTT
- | TRBJ2-1 | - | TRBV5-5 | CASSLEVGGNEQFF | TGTGCCAGCAGCTTGGAGGTAGGGGGCAATGAGCAGTTCTTC
TRBD2 | TRBJ2-3 | - | TRBV9 | CASSWTGGTDTQYF | TGTGCCAGCAGCTGGACGGGAGGGACAGATACGCAGTATTTT
TRBD1 | TRBJ1-5 | - | TRBV6-5 | CASSSDRASQPQHF | TGTGCCAGCAGTTCCGACAGGGCCAGTCAGCCCCAGCATTTT
- | TRBJ2-6 | - | TRBV5-4 | CASSLAVSGANVLTF | TGTGCCAGCAGCTTGGCCGTATCTGGGGCCAACGTCCTGACTTTC
TRBD1 | TRBJ1-1 | - | TRBV6-6 | CASSSPGQRTEAFF | TGTGCCAGCAGTTCGCCGGGACAGAGGACTGAAGCTTTCTTT
- | TRBJ2-2 | - | TRBV5-1 | CASSAGLATGELFF | TGCGCCAGCAGCGCCGGATTAGCCACCGGGGAGCTGTTTTTT
- | TRBJ1-4 | - | TRBV30 | CAWSLNTNEKLFF | TGTGCCTGGAGTTTAAACACCAATGAAAAACTGTTTTTT
- | TRBJ1-5 | - | TRBV19 | CASLSDGNQPQHF | TGTGCCAGTCTTTCAGATGGCAATCAGCCCCAGCATTTT
- | TRBJ1-1 | - | TRBV6-4 | CASSESSGTEAFF | TGTGCCAGCAGTGAATCGAGCGGCACTGAAGCTTTCTTT
- | TRBJ2-3 | - | TRBV11-1 | CASSFQGSTDTQYF | TGTGCCAGCAGCTTTCAGGGTAGCACAGATACGCAGTATTTT
- | TRBJ2-5 | - | TRBV5-4 | CASSLTGEYQETQYF | TGTGCCAGCAGTCTGACAGGCGAGTACCAAGAGACCCAGTACTTC
- | TRBJ2-3 | - | TRBV7-3 | CASSSPTHSTDTQYF | TGTGCCAGCAGCTCCCCGACACATAGCACAGATACGCAGTATTTT
TRBD1 | TRBJ1-1 | - | TRBV6-4 | CASRDSDRGNTEAFF | TGTGCCAGCAGGGACTCCGACAGGGGCAACACTGAAGCTTTCTTT
- | TRBJ1-2 | few | TRBV27 | CASSSVTGALYGYTF | TGTGCCAGCAGTTCCGTGACAGGAGCCCTCTATGGCTACACCTTC
TRBD1 | TRBJ2-7 | - | TRBV6-5 | CASSYPTGGSSYEQYF | TGTGCCAGCAGTTACCCCACAGGGGGTTCGTCCTACGAGCAGTACTTC
TRBD1 | TRBJ1-6 | - | TRBV6-5 | CASRRDRDNSPLHF | TGTGCCAGCAGGCGGGACAGGGACAATTCACCCCTCCACTTT
TRBD1 | TRBJ1-1 | - | TRBV5-1 | CASSSTGSRTEAFF | TGCGCCAGCAGCTCGACAGGGTCGCGCACTGAAGCTTTCTTT
- | TRBJ1-4 | - | TRBV30 | CAWSEVRGREKLFF | TGTGCCTGGAGTGAGGTCAGGGGACGGGAAAAACTGTTTTTT
TRBD1 | TRBJ2-3 | - | TRBV10-3 | CAITTGQGTDTQYF | TGTGCCATCACTACCGGACAGGGAACAGATACGCAGTATTTT
- | TRBJ1-6 | - | TRBV6-1 | CASSAQATLSSYNSPLHF | TGTGCCAGCAGTGCTCAGGCAACCCTAAGCTCCTATAATTCACCCCTCCACTTT
TRBD1 | TRBJ1-4 | - | TRBV11-1 | CASSRDRGDEKLFF | TGTGCCAGCAGCCGAGACAGGGGCGATGAAAAACTGTTTTTT
- | TRBJ1-4 | few | TRBV28 | CASIPSGVEKLFF | TGTGCCAGCATCCCCTCCGGGGTCGAAAAACTGTTTTTT
TRBD1 | TRBJ1-4 | - | TRBV30 | CATSGQPNEKLFF | TGTGCCACCTCGGGACAGCCTAATGAAAAACTGTTTTTT
- | TRBJ2-5 | - | TRBV29-1 | CSVSGNLETQYF | TGCAGCGTTTCGGGGAATCTAGAGACCCAGTACTTC
TRBD1 | TRBJ1-1 | - | TRBV6-1 | CANSDRTGDTEAFF | TGTGCCAACTCAGATCGGACAGGAGACACTGAAGCTTTCTTT
TRBD1 | TRBJ1-2 | - | TRBV7-3 | CASSRTGDGGYGYTF | TGTGCCAGCAGCCGGACAGGGGACGGAGGCTATGGCTACACCTTC
TRBD1 | TRBJ1-1 | - | TRBV28 | CASSLPHRTGLTNTEAFF | TGTGCCAGCAGTTTACCTCACCGGACAGGGTTAACGAACACTGAAGCTTTCTTT
TRBD1 | TRBJ2-7 | - | TRBV19 | CASTPGTGRYEQYF | TGTGCCAGTACCCCCGGGACAGGCCGCTACGAGCAGTACTTC
- | TRBJ2-7 | - | TRBV11-2 | CASSPGRGVYEQYF | TGTGCCAGCAGCCCTGGGCGGGGAGTCTACGAGCAGTACTTC
TRBD2 | TRBJ2-2 | - | TRBV5-1 | CASSTGLAGTGELFF | TGCGCCAGCAGCACAGGACTAGCGGGCACCGGGGAGCTGTTTTTT
- | TRBJ1-5 | - | TRBV10-2 | CASRGGRYQPQHF | TGCGCCAGCAGAGGGGGAAGGTACCAGCCCCAGCATTTT
- | TRBJ2-6 | - | TRBV4-1 | CASSQGGLPTSGANVLTF | TGCGCCAGCAGCCAAGGGGGACTCCCGACTTCGGGGGCCAACGTCCTGACTTTC
- | TRBJ1-1 | - | TRBV4-3 | CASSQEHRAAEAFF | TGCGCCAGCAGCCAAGAACACAGGGCGGCTGAAGCTTTCTTT
- | TRBJ1-6 | - | TRBV18 | CASSPSQGGSPLHF | TGTGCCAGCTCACCTTCGCAGGGCGGTTCACCCCTCCACTTT
TRBD1 | TRBJ1-1 | - | TRBV2 | CSSTGQGAVGTEAFF | TGTTCCAGCACGGGGCAGGGGGCTGTTGGCACTGAAGCTTTCTTT
- | TRBJ1-5 | - | TRBV6-5 | CASSFGQGNQPQHF | TGTGCCAGCAGTTTCGGGCAGGGAAATCAGCCCCAGCATTTT
- | TRBJ1-6 | - | TRBV4-1 | CASSQTDSSNSPLHF | TGTGCCAGCAGCCAAACGGACAGCTCGAATTCACCCCTCCACTTT
- | TRBJ2-3 | - | TRBV10-3 | CAISTGGVRPTDTQYF | TGTGCCATCAGTACGGGGGGCGTCAGACCCACAGATACGCAGTATTTT
TRBD2 | TRBJ2-3 | - | TRBV5-1 | CASSLAGGLGTDTQYF | TGCGCCAGCAGTCTAGCGGGGGGCCTAGGCACAGATACGCAGTATTTT
- | TRBJ1-6 | - | TRBV9 | CASSVGRRGSPLHF | TGTGCCAGCAGCGTCGGGCGTAGGGGGTCACCCCTCCACTTT
TRBD2 | TRBJ2-7 | - | TRBV7-8 | CASSLQRGSYEQYF | TGTGCCAGCAGCCTGCAGCGGGGATCCTACGAGCAGTACTTC
TRBD2 | TRBJ2-3 | - | TRBV5-1 | CASSTRLAGVDTQYF | TGCGCCAGCAGCACCCGACTAGCGGGGGTCGATACGCAGTATTTT
- | TRBJ1-2 | - | TRBV4-1 | CPSSQERGVGYGYTF | TGCCCCAGCAGCCAAGAACGGGGGGTCGGCTATGGCTACACCTTC